Here is one TCR beta chain with its context. The data stem from a study of blood T cell repertoires in COVID-19. The table came from immunoSEQ multiplex PCR; TCRdb's copy has only in-frame clones and leaves some out. The data contain under 200,000 clones, about 83% of them seen just once; the ten biggest clones take up under 2.5%. This CDR3 spans 16 amino acids. CDR1 is SGHDT, CDR2 YYEEEE, per germline. The V end lost 0 bases, the J end lost 4 bases, and 17 bases lay between the germline ends. This receptor was identified in an elderly woman with acute or convalescent COVID-19. The J gene is TRBJ2-7, the V gene TRBV5-6; perhaps TRBD2 as D (6 bases). Sequenced: peripheral blood. CDR3 bases: TGTGCCAGCAGCTTGGTGGCCGGGGGACGATTGTACGAGCAGTACTTC. Its translation is CASSLVAGGRLYEQYF.